This paragraph covers one T cell receptor beta chain sequence. This sample was included in a study of metastatic and nonmetastatic thyroid tumors. TCRdb reprocessed the PCR reads via MiXCR. Among fewer than 15,000 clones listed, about 32% were seen once. Patients were all untreated before their thyroid surgery. The CDR3 is 14 residues long. V lost 5 bases and J 4 bases, leaving 13 bases between the germline ends. Germline V gene data show CDR1 as MNHEY and CDR2 as SMNVEV (reference sequence). This clonotype originated in a female donor with papillary thyroid cancer or a benign thyroid nodule (not recorded which). Some clones in this sample may be carry-over from other donors' samples. V usage is TRBV27 and J usage is TRBJ2-3; D unresolved. Sequencing used tumor tissue. CDR3 in DNA: TGTGCCAGCAGTGGAGCGTCTAGGGCAGATACGCAGTATTTT. Amino acid sequence: CASSGASRADTQYF.